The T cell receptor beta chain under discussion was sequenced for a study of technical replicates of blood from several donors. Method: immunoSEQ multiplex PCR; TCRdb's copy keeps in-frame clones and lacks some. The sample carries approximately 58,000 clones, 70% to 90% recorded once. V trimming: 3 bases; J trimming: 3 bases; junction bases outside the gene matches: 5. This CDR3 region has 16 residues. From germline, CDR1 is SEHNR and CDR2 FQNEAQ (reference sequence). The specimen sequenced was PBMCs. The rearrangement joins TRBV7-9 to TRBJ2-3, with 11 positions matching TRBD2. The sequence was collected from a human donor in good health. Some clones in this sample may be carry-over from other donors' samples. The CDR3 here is CASSFLAGGGTDTQYF. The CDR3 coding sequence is TGTGCCAGCAGCTTCCTAGCGGGGGGCGGGACAGATACGCAGTATTTT.